These 30 T cell receptor beta chains were sequenced from one sample in a study of cytomegalovirus exposure and HLA in healthy donors. The PCR was carried out with 60 Vbeta primers and 13 Jbeta primers. The method was immunoSEQ multiplex PCR; TCRdb's version includes in-frame clones alone and lacks a portion of them. This sample contains 80,000 to 100,000 clones. Sequenced: PBMCs. These receptor sequences come from a man over 45 in good health and CMV-seronegative.

As concerns this clone: The sample contains more than one DNA sequence encoding this CDR3. The chain carries TRBV7-6 and TRBJ2-7; TRBD1 aligns across 11 bases. The CDR3 is made up of 13 amino acids. V trimming: 11 bases; J trimming: 5 bases; junction bases outside the gene matches: 8. Germline CDR1 and CDR2: SGHVS and FNYEAQ. The CDR3 loop reads CASSGTGGDEQYF. For the CDR3, the DNA is TGTGCCTCTTCTGGGACAGGGGGGGACGAGCAGTACTTC.

This sequence joins TRBV5-1 and TRBJ2-1; a weak D match, TRBD1 (6 bases). This CDR3 has 16 residues. Germline CDR1 and CDR2: SGHRS and YFSETQ. V lost 0 bases, J lost 2 bases, and 12 bases lay in between. CDR3 protein: CASSLVRGSAYNEQFF. CDR3 nucleotides: TGCGCCAGCAGCTTGGTTAGGGGGAGCGCCTACAATGAGCAGTTCTTC.

The genes are TRBV27 and TRBJ1-6; D ambiguous. This CDR3 comprises 13 residues. Germline V gene sequence: CDR1 MNHEY, CDR2 SMNVEV (reference sequence). Trimming left V 3 bases short and J 10 bases short, with 10 bases between. The CDR3 protein is CASSFGQWSPLHF. In nucleotides, the CDR3 is TGTGCCAGCAGTTTTGGCCAATGGTCACCCCTCCACTTT.

This rearrangement joins TRBV18 to TRBJ1-1, with 7 bases fitting TRBD1. With V trimmed by 1 base and J by 3 bases, 8 bases remained unmatched. The germline CDR1 and CDR2 sequences are KGHSH and LQKENI. This CDR3 is 16 amino acids long. CDR3 amino acids: CASSPQAGGRDTEAFF. The CDR3 DNA is TGTGCCAGCTCACCACAAGCAGGGGGGCGGGACACTGAAGCTTTCTTT.

This chain links TRBV7-8 with TRBJ2-7; 11 bases align to TRBD1. The V gene's germline CDR1 is SGHVS and CDR2 FQNEAQ. The CDR3 has 14 residues. Unmatched junction bases numbered 4, after V lost 6 bases and J lost 3 bases. The CDR3 nucleotides are TGTGCCAGCAGTAGGACAGGGGGCATCTACGAGCAGTACTTC. Protein sequence: CASSRTGGIYEQYF.

The genes are TRBV19 and TRBJ2-3, with D perhaps matching TRBD2 (6 bases). The germline V gene has CDR1 LNHDA and CDR2 SQIVND (reference sequence). The CDR3 runs 13 residues. Deletions cut 1 base from V and 5 bases from J, with 7 bases between. The CDR3: CASSIGGEDTQYF. The CDR3 coding sequence is TGTGCCAGTAGTATAGGCGGGGAAGATACGCAGTATTTT.

V and J are TRBV5-1 and TRBJ2-6; D call uncertain. This CDR3 is 14 amino acids long. Germline CDR1 SGHRS, CDR2 YFSETQ. The V and J ends lost 6 bases and 5 bases respectively, with 12 bases between them. The CDR3 nucleotides are TGCGCCAGCACCTACGAAAATTGGGCCAACGTCCTGACTTTC. Its protein product is CASTYENWANVLTF.

The genes are TRBV6-1 and TRBJ2-7; D is ambiguous. The CDR3 covers 13 residues. V was shortened by 4 bases and J by 1 base, with 8 bases between the two germline ends. The V gene's germline CDR1 is MNHNS and CDR2 SASEGT. The CDR3 coding sequence is TGTGCCAGCAGTGCCCAGGCTTCCTACGAGCAGTACTTC. Encoded protein: CASSAQASYEQYF.

The chain combines TRBV28 with TRBJ2-7; D might be TRBD1 (6 bases). Germline-derived CDR1 and CDR2 are MDHEN and SYDVKM. CDR3 size: 14 residues. Trimming took off 2 bases at V and 7 bases at J, with 15 bases between the two ends. CDR3 sequence reads: CASSLDPGAREQYF. The CDR3 DNA is TGTGCCAGCAGTTTAGATCCAGGGGCGAGAGAGCAGTACTTC.

The rearrangement uses TRBV28 and TRBJ1-1; 8 bases fit TRBD1. V lost 1 base and J lost 3; bases outside the gene matches: 4. The CDR3 is 15 amino acids. Germline V gene lookup returns CDR1 MDHEN and CDR2 SYDVKM. For the CDR3, the DNA is TGTGCCAGCAGTTTATCCGGGACAGGCCACACTGAAGCTTTCTTT. It specifies CASSLSGTGHTEAFF.

This rearrangement joins TRBV7-2 to TRBJ1-3; TRBD1 might be the D (5 bases). From germline, CDR1 is SGHTA and CDR2 FQGNSA. V was shortened by 8 bases and J by 7 bases, with 21 bases between the two germline ends. The CDR3 spans 15 residues. In DNA form, the CDR3 reads TGTGCCAGCTCAGCTTGGTCAGGGTTCGGGAACACCATATATTTT. It encodes CASSAWSGFGNTIYF. The variable domain in full, with the rest retrieved from reference TRBV7-2 and TRBJ1-3, is GAGVSQSPSNKVTEKGKDVELRCDPISGHTALYWYRQSLGQGLEFLIYFQGNSAPDKSGLPSDRFSAERTGGSVSTLTIQRTQQEDSAVYLCASSAWSGFGNTIYFGEGSWLTVV.

V is TRBV18 and J is TRBJ1-6; 9 positions agree with TRBD1. V lost 2 bases, J lost 7 bases, and 0 bases stayed unmatched. CDR3 length: 14 residues. Germline CDR1 reads KGHSH; CDR2 reads LQKENI. CDR3 in amino acids: CASSPGTGNSPLHF. DNA of the CDR3: TGTGCCAGCTCACCAGGGACAGGGAATTCACCCCTCCACTTT.

As for this clone: Germline is not matched at one junction end, which may reflect a read error. The chain carries TRBV7-7 and TRBJ1-6; a possible D gene is TRBD1 (6 bases). CDR1 and CDR2 from the germline V gene are SSHAT and FNYEAQ (reference sequence). The CDR3 extends over 14 amino acids. In nucleotides, the CDR3 is TGTGCTAGCAGCTACCGGGACATTCATTCACCCCTCCACTTT. Translation: CASSYRDIHSPLHF.

The V and J genes are TRBV9 and TRBJ1-1, with D possibly being TRBD1 (5 bases). Trimming cost V 3 bases and J 1 base, with 13 bases left between them. Per germline, CDR1 SGDLS and CDR2 YYNGEE. CDR3 length: 15 amino acids. As DNA, the CDR3 is TGTGCCAGCAGCGCGGGGGGGACGGGGAACACTGAAGCTTTCTTT. It is translated as CASSAGGTGNTEAFF.

A remark on this clone: Other DNA sequences in this sample translate to the same CDR3. The rearrangement uses TRBV9 and TRBJ2-7, with 9 positions matching TRBD1. This CDR3 spans 14 amino acids. V lost 2 bases, J lost 2 bases, and 2 bases stayed unmatched. CDR1 is SGDLS and CDR2 is YYNGEE in the germline V gene. In nucleotides, the CDR3 is TGTGCCAGCAGCGTGACAGGGGGGGCCTACGAGCAGTACTTC. Translation: CASSVTGGAYEQYF.

The chain employs TRBV28 and TRBJ1-2; D ambiguous. The CDR3 consists of 13 residues. The germline V gene encodes CDR1 MDHEN and CDR2 SYDVKM. V was cut by 3 bases and J by 2 bases, with 7 bases left in between. CDR3 sequence reads: CASSFAENYGYTF. CDR3 nucleotides: TGTGCCAGCAGTTTCGCAGAAAACTATGGCTACACCTTC.

The chain recombines TRBV4-1 with TRBJ1-5, with D perhaps TRBD1 (6 bases). The CDR3 covers 14 residues. The germline V gene encodes CDR1 MGHRA and CDR2 YSYEKL. Between the trimmed V and J ends, which lost 4 bases and 3 bases, there was a span of 10 bases. The CDR3 bases are TGCGCCAGCAGCCTCGGACAGACCAATCAGCCCCAGCATTTT. It specifies CASSLGQTNQPQHF.

The chain combines TRBV27 with TRBJ1-1, with a weak D call TRBD1 (6 bases). Trimming left V 5 bases short and J 0 bases short, with 10 bases between. The CDR3 length is 14 residues. The germline V gene has CDR1 MNHEY and CDR2 SMNVEV (reference sequence). CDR3 loop: CASSKGQVNTEAFF. The CDR3 DNA sequence: TGTGCCAGCAGTAAGGGACAAGTGAACACTGAAGCTTTCTTT.

The rearrangement joins TRBV30 to TRBJ2-3; 7 nucleotides agree with TRBD2. The germline gives CDR1 GTSNPN, CDR2 SVGIG (reference sequence). This CDR3 comprises 18 residues. The J segment lost 0 bases and the V segment lost 3 bases, leaving 15 bases of the junction unmatched. CDR3 protein: CAWRPAPGLGGSTDTQYF. The CDR3 bases are TGTGCCTGGAGGCCCGCTCCAGGTCTCGGGGGGAGCACAGATACGCAGTATTTT. The whole variable domain, filled in from reference TRBV30 and TRBJ2-3, reads SQTIHQWPATLVQPVGSPLSLECTVEGTSNPNLYWYRQAAGRGLQLLFYSVGIGQISSEVPQNLSASRPQDRQFILSSKKLLLSDSGFYLCAWRPAPGLGGSTDTQYFGPGTRLTVL.

V gene TRBV12-5 combines with J gene TRBJ2-3, with D possibly matching TRBD1 (6 bases). This CDR3 contains 18 residues. V was trimmed by 4 bases and J by 0 bases, leaving 20 bases between them. CDR1 LGHNT and CDR2 FRNRAP come from the germline V gene. The CDR3 sequence is CASGSEPHRESSTDTQYF. The CDR3 DNA is TGTGCTAGTGGTTCCGAGCCCCACAGGGAGTCTAGCACAGATACGCAGTATTTT.

This CDR3 is CASNRQGPSYGYTF. CDR3 in DNA: TGTGCCAGCAATCGACAGGGCCCGTCCTATGGCTACACCTTC. The chain links TRBV28 to TRBJ1-2; 7 bases agree with TRBD1. This CDR3 is built from 14 residues. In germline, CDR1 is MDHEN, CDR2 SYDVKM. J lost 4 bases, V lost 7 bases, and 9 bases had no gene match.

The chain links TRBV7-8 to TRBJ2-7, with a tentative D call TRBD2 (6 bases). Trimming removed 5 bases from V and 6 bases from J, with 11 bases in between. The CDR3 covers 12 residues. Germline assignment: CDR1 SGHVS and CDR2 FQNEAQ. The CDR3 DNA sequence: TGTGCCAGCAGCCCATCCGGGGGCGAGCAGTACTTC. Protein sequence: CASSPSGGEQYF.

The chain links TRBV7-2 to TRBJ2-5, with 8 positions matching TRBD2. V shed 7 bases, J shed 1 base, and the junction held 5 bases outside the gene matches. Germline CDR1 SGHTA, CDR2 FQGNSA. This CDR3 spans 14 amino acids. CDR3 loop: CASMAGGSQETQYF. The CDR3 DNA reads as TGTGCCAGCATGGCGGGGGGAAGCCAAGAGACCCAGTACTTC.

The genes are TRBV7-2 and TRBJ2-2; 7 bases line up with TRBD1. The CDR3 is 15 residues long. J gave up 2 bases and V 5 bases, and 5 bases lay outside the gene matches. Germline assignment: CDR1 SGHTA and CDR2 FQGNSA. The CDR3: CASSRDRVNTGELFF. The DNA for the CDR3 is TGTGCCAGCAGCCGAGACAGGGTCAACACCGGGGAGCTGTTTTTT.

The CDR3 spells CASSSQGGNQPQHF. CDR3 nucleotides: TGTGCCAGCAGCTCTCAGGGGGGCAATCAGCCCCAGCATTTT. The chain uses TRBV7-2 and TRBJ1-5; 7 bases agree with TRBD1. V shed 4 bases and J 2 bases; nucleotides not matched to a gene: 2. Looked up from germline, CDR1 is SGHTA and CDR2 is FQGNSA. The CDR3 consists of 14 residues.

As concerns this clone: This likely comes from a read error, as the CDR3 has no conserved phenylalanine or tryptophan at its end. V is TRBV6-5 and J is TRBJ1-2, with 7 bases lining up with TRBD1. CDR1 MNHEY and CDR2 SVGAGI come from the germline V gene. V trimming: 0 bases; J trimming: 3 bases; junction bases outside the gene matches: 1. This CDR3 is 14 amino acids long. As DNA, the CDR3 is TGTGCCAGCAGTTACTCGGGGACAGACTATGGCTACACCCTC. Its translation: CASSYSGTDYGYTL.

V is TRBV7-2 and J is TRBJ2-2; possible D gene TRBD2, 5 bases. Per germline, CDR1 SGHTA and CDR2 FQGNSA. The CDR3 runs 16 residues. The V gene lost 1 base and the J gene lost 6 bases, with 15 bases spanning the gap. This chain's CDR3 is CASSLVGSVRAGELFF. DNA of the CDR3: TGTGCCAGCAGCTTAGTGGGTAGCGTGAGGGCCGGGGAGCTGTTTTTT.

The V and J genes are TRBV27 and TRBJ2-7; the match to TRBD1 covers 10 bases. Trimming at V came to 4 bases and at J to 2 bases, leaving 5 bases not matched to a gene. CDR1 is MNHEY, CDR2 SMNVEV, per germline (reference sequence). The CDR3 is made up of 15 amino acids. CDR3 DNA sequence: TGTGCCAGCAGTTCCCCGGGACAGGGGCCCTACGAGCAGTACTTC. Residues: CASSSPGQGPYEQYF.

Here the CDR3 reads CASSLLSGQGTQYF. CDR3 coding DNA: TGTGCCAGCAGCTTGTTGTCAGGGCAGGGGACCCAGTACTTC. The chain joins TRBV7-2 to TRBJ2-5; tentative D call: TRBD1 (5 bases). Germline assignment: CDR1 SGHTA and CDR2 FQGNSA. The length of the CDR3 is 14 residues. Trimming pared 3 bases from V and 7 bases from J, leaving 15 bases between.

This rearrangement joins TRBV6-4 to TRBJ2-3; 8 nucleotides agree with TRBD1. The V and J ends lost 11 bases and 3 bases, in that order; junction bases with no gene match: 10. From germline, CDR1 is MRHNA and CDR2 SNTAGT. The CDR3 consists of 14 residues. The CDR3, as DNA: TGTGCCCCCGAACAGGGGGTGTGGACAGATACGCAGTATTTT. Protein sequence: CAPEQGVWTDTQYF.